The entry that follows covers one T cell receptor beta chain sequence. This sample stems from a study of glioma-infiltrating T cells. CDR3 size: 16 residues. With 5 bases clipped from V and 2 bases from J, the junction kept 7 bases outside the gene matches. Germline V gene sequence: CDR1 MNHEY, CDR2 SVGEGT. Using RNA template, CDR3s of TCR alpha and beta were amplified with iRepertoire arm-PCR. MiXCR, run by TCRdb on the multiplex PCR reads, gives a single entry per CDR3 protein. Counted here are about 200,000 distinct CDR3 sequences, over 30% occurring once; the ten biggest clones make up 20%. The sequenced sample consisted of glioma tissue, nonneoplastic brain tissue, or PBMCs (not recorded which). The rearrangement uses TRBV6-2 or TRBV6-3 and TRBJ2-3; the match to TRBD2 covers 10 bases. The sequence derives from a human donor with low-grade glioma or glioblastoma, undergoing nonglioma brain surgery, or in good health (not recorded which). CDR3 residues: CASSPLAGGVTDTQYF. CDR3 bases: TGTGCCAGCAGTCCCTTAGCGGGAGGAGTCACAGATACGCAGTATTTT.